This TCR beta chain was identified in a study of blood T cell repertoires in COVID-19. The protocol was immunoSEQ multiplex PCR, while the TCRdb copy is restricted to in-frame clones and leaves out a portion. Altogether around 200,000 clones are present, about four fifths being singletons, with the ten largest covering approximately 3%. In its sample, this clone was seen a few times. Germline-derived CDR1 and CDR2 are SGDLS and YYNGEE. V was trimmed by 3 bases and J by 0 bases, leaving 16 bases between them. The CDR3 consists of 17 residues. The rearrangement links TRBV9 to TRBJ1-3; possibly TRBD1 for D (6 bases). The sequence was obtained from a woman aged 25-40 years who had recovered from COVID-19. The sample comprised PBMCs or T cells enriched from blood (not recorded which). The CDR3 DNA sequence: TGTGCCAGCAGCGCGAGGGGGAGGGCGACCTCTGGAAACACCATATATTTT. It translates to CASSARGRATSGNTIYF.